This paragraph covers one TCR beta chain sequence. During active infection, Seattle patients enrolled and were then monitored through disease. In the authors' workflow: Counts of nucleated cells, estimated from reference gene primer amplification, were obtained. Data came from immunoSEQ multiplex PCR; TCRdb stores just in-frame clones and leaves some out. The V and J calls and the clone size are those of that table, but D and trimming were determined from the DNA. The sample carries more than 350,000 clones, 80% to 90% recorded once. The record originates from a study of blood T cell repertoires in COVID-19. The overall study: There were acute and convalescent COVID-19 samples, and they came from the United States, Italy and Spain. T cells, B-cell-depleted T cells, or PBMCs supplied cDNA or gDNA.

The CDR3 runs 17 residues. The germline V gene encodes CDR1 MNHEY and CDR2 SMNVEV (reference sequence). V gave up 2 bases and J gave up 7 bases, with 18 bases separating them. The gene calls are TRBV27 and TRBJ1-6; D is unresolved. This clonotype originated in a woman aged 25 to 39 with COVID-19, enrolled during active disease. Sequencing was done on a sample of peripheral blood. In DNA, the CDR3 is TGTGCCAGCAGTTTAAGCGTGGTTGGTGGGGAGAATTCACCCCTCCACTTT. Its protein product is CASSLSVVGGENSPLHF.